This T cell receptor beta chain was profiled in a study of patients and donors after allogeneic stem cell transplantation. TCRdb independently ran MiXCR on the RT-PCR reads; one entry per CDR3 protein. The repertoire holds around 200,000 distinct CDR3 sequences, over 30% seen once, with roughly 12% in the top ten. V lost 3 bases, J lost 6 bases, and 10 bases stayed unmatched. This CDR3 has 16 amino acids. Germline assignment: CDR1 SEHNR and CDR2 FQNEAQ (reference sequence). The chain links TRBV7-9 to TRBJ2-1; 8 bases align to TRBD2. The TCR sequence derives from a human donor who was either an allogeneic HSCT recipient or a stem cell or donor lymphocyte infusion donor (not recorded which). It is not recorded whose cells these are; they may come from a transplant donor. Sample: blood, either unsorted or a sorted T cell fraction (not recorded which). The CDR3 nucleotides read TGTGCCAGCAGCTTTCCGGGGGGGAGACACGGCAATGAGCAGTTCTTC. It specifies CASSFPGGRHGNEQFF.